This T cell receptor (beta chain) was documented in a study of blood T cell repertoires in COVID-19. Across the whole study: The United States, Italy and Spain provided the acute and convalescent COVID-19 samples. Sample material is recorded as cDNA or gDNA derived from T cells, B-cell-depleted T cells, or PBMCs.

In the study's own analysis: Amplification of reference gene primers provided the estimated nucleated cell counts. Clones were sequenced by immunoSEQ multiplex PCR, and TCRdb holds only the in-frame ones, with some missing. V and J calls plus clone size are reproduced from that table; the DNA served to infer D and trimming. This table holds 150,000 to 200,000 clones, around 80% found once. The CDR3 loop spans 19 amino acids. The receptor was derived from an elderly woman with acute or convalescent COVID-19. The chain couples TRBV12-2 to TRBJ2-1; the table's D call TRBD1 went unverified against the DNA. TRBV12-2 represents a pseudogene. The sample comprised peripheral blood. CDR3 amino acids: CASRSRDRDTSRVYNEQFF. DNA of the CDR3: TGTGCAAGTCGCTCTCGGGACAGGGACACAAGCAGGGTATACAATGAGCAGTTCTTC.